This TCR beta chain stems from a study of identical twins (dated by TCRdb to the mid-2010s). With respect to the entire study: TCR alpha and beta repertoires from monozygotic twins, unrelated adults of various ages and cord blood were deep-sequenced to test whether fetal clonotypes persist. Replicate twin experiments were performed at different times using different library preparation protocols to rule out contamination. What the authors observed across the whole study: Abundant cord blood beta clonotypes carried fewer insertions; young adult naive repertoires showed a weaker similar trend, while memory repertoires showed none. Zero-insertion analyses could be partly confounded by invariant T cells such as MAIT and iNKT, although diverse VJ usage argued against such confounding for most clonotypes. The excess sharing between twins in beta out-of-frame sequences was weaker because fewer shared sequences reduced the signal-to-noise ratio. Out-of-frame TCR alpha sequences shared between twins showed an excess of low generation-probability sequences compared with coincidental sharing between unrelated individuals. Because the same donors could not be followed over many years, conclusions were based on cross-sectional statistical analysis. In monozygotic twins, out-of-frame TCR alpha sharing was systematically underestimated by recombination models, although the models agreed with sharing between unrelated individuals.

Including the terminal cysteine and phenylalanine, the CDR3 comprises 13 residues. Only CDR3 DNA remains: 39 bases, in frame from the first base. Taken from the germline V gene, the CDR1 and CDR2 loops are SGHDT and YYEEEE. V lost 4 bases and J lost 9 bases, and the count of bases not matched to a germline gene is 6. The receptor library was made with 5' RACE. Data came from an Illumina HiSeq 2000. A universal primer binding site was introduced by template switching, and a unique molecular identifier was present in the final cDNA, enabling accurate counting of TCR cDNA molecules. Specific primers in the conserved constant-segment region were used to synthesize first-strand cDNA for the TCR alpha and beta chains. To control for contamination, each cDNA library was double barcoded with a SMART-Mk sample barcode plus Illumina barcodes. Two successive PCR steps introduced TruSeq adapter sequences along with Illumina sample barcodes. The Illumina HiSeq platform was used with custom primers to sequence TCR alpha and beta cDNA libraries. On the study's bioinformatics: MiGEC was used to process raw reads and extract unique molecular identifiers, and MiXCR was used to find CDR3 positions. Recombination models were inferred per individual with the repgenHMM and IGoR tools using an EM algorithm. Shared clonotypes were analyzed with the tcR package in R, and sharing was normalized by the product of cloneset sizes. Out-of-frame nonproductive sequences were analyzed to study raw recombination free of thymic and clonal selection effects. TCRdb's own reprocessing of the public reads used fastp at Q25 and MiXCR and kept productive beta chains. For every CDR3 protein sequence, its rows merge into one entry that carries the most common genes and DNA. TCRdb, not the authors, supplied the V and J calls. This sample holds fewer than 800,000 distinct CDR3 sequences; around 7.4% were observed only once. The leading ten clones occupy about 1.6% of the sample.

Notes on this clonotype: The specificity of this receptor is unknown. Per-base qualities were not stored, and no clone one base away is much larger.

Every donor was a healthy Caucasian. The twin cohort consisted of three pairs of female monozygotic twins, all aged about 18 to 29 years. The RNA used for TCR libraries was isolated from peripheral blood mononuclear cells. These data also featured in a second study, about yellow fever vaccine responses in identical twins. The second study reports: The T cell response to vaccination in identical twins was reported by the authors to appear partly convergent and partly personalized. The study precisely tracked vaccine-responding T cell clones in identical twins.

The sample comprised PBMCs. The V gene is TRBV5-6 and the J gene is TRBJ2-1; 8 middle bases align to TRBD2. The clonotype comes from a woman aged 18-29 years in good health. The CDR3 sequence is CASSPAGVREQFF. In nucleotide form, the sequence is TGTGCCAGCAGCCCAGCGGGAGTACGTGAGCAGTTCTTC.